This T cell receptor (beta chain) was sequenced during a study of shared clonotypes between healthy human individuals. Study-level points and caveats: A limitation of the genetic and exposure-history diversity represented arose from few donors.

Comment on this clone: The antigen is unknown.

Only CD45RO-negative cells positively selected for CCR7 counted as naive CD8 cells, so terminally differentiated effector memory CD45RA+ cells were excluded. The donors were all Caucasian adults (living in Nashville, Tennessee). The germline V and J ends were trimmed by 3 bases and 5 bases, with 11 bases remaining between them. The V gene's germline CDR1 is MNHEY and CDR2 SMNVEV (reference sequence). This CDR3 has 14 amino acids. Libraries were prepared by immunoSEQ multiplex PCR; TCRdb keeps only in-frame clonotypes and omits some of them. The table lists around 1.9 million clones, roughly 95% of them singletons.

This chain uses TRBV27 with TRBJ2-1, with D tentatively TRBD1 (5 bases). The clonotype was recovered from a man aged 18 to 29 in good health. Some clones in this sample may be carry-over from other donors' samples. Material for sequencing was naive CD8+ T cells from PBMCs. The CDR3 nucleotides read TGTGCCAGCAGTTTCCAGGGCCTGCACAATGAGCAGTTCTTC. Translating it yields CASSFQGLHNEQFF.